This T cell receptor beta chain comes out of a study of blood T cells in healthy people across ages. This clonotype was seen repeatedly, ten times or more. With a J-beta primer mix and a sample-barcoded 5' primer, a second PCR ran about 6 to 11 cycles. Using its own MiXCR run on the 5' RACE reads, TCRdb lists one record per CDR3 protein. In the table there are over 1,300,000 distinct CDR3 sequences, approximately 60% of which are singletons. Trimming took off 0 bases at V and 4 bases at J, with 3 bases between the two ends. The CDR3 runs 12 residues. CDR1 SNHLY and CDR2 FYNNEI come from the germline V gene.

This sequence joins TRBV2 and TRBJ2-5; unclear D gene. The clonotype originates from a man aged 18 to 35 in good health. Sequencing was performed on blood. CDR3 region: CASSEAGETQYF. The CDR3 DNA follows: TGTGCCAGCAGTGAAGCGGGAGAGACCCAGTACTTC.